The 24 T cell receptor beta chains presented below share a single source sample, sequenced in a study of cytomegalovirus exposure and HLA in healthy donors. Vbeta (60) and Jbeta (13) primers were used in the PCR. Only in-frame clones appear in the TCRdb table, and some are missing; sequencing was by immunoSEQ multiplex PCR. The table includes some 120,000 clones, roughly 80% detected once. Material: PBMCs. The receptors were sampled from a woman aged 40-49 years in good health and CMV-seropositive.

Here the CDR3 DNA reads TGCGCCAGCAGCAGACAAGGCACGGAAGAGACCCAGTACTTC. Encoded protein: CASSRQGTEETQYF. V is TRBV5-1 and J is TRBJ2-5, with D uncertain. In germline, CDR1 is SGHRS, CDR2 YFSETQ. CDR3 length equals 14 residues. V was pared by 4 bases and J by 3 bases, with 13 bases between.

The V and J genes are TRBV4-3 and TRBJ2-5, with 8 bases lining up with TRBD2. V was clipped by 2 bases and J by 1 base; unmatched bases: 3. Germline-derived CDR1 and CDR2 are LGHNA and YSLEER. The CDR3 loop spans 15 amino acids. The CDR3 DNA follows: TGCGCCAGCAGCCAAACCCTAGCGGGCCAAGAGACCCAGTACTTC. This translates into CASSQTLAGQETQYF.

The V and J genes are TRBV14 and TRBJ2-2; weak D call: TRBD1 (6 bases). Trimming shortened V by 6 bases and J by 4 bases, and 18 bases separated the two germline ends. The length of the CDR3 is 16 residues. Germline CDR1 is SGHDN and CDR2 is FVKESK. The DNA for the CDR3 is TGTGCCAGCAGGGCGACTAAACAGGGTCGCACCGGGGAGCTGTTTTTT. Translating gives CASRATKQGRTGELFF. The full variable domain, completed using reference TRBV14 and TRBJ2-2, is EAGVTQFPSHSVIEKGQTVTLRCDPISGHDNLYWYRRVMGKEIKFLLHFVKESKQDESGMPNNRFLAERTGGTYSTLKVQPAELEDSGVYFCASRATKQGRTGELFFGEGSRLTVL.

The CDR3: CASSGTGGVNEQFF. The CDR3 DNA sequence: TGTGCCAGCAGTGGCACAGGGGGGGTCAATGAGCAGTTCTTC. The chain uses TRBV6-4 and TRBJ2-1, with D possibly being TRBD1 (8 bases). The CDR3 is made up of 14 amino acids. V was pared by 4 bases and J by 6 bases, with 13 bases between. Germline CDR1 reads MRHNA; CDR2 reads SNTAGT.

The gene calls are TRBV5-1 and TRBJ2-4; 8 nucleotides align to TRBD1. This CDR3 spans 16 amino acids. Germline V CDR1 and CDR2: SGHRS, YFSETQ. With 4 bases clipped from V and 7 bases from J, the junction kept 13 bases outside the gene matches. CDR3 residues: CASSTPGQGRTNIQYF. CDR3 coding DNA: TGCGCCAGCAGCACTCCCGGACAGGGTAGGACGAACATTCAGTACTTC.

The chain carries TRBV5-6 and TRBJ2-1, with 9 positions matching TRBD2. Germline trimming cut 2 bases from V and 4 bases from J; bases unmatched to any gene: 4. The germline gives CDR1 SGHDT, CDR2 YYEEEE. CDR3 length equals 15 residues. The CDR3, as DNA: TGTGCCAGCAGCTTAGCTAGCGGGGTATACAATGAGCAGTTCTTC. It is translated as CASSLASGVYNEQFF.

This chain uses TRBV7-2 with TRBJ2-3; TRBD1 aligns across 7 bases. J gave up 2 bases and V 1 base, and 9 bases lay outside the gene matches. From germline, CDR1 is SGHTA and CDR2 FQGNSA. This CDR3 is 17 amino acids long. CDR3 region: CASSLGGPGQSTDTQYF. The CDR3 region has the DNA TGTGCCAGCAGCTTAGGCGGTCCGGGACAGTCCACAGATACGCAGTATTTT.

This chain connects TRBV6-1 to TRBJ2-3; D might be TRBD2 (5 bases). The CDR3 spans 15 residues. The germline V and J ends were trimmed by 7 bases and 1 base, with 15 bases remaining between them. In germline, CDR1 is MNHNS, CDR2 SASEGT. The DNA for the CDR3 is TGTGCCAGCAATCTACTAGGGCTAGGCACAGATACGCAGTATTTT. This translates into CASNLLGLGTDTQYF.

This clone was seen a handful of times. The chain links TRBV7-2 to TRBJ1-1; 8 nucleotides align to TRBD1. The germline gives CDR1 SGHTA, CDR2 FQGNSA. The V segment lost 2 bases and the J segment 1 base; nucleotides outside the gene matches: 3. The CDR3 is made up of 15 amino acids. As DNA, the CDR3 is TGTGCCAGCAGCTTATTGGGGACAGGGAACACTGAAGCTTTCTTT. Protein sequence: CASSLLGTGNTEAFF.

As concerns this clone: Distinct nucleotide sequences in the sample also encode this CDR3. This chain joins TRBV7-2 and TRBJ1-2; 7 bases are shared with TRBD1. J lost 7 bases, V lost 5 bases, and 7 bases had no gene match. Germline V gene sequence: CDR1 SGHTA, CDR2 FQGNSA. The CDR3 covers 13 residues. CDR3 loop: CASSPGTVRGYTF. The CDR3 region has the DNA TGTGCCAGCAGCCCAGGGACAGTTCGTGGCTACACCTTC.

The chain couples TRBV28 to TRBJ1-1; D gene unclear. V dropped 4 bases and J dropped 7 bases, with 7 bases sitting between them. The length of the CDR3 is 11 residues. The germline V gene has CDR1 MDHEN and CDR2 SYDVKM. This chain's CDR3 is CASSSYIEAFF. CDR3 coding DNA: TGTGCCAGCAGTTCCTATATTGAAGCTTTCTTT.

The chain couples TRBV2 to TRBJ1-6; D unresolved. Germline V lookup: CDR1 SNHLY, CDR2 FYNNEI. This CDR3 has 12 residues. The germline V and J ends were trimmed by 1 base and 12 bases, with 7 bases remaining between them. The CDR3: CASSEGSEPLHF. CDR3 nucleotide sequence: TGTGCCAGCAGTGAAGGTAGTGAACCCCTCCACTTT.

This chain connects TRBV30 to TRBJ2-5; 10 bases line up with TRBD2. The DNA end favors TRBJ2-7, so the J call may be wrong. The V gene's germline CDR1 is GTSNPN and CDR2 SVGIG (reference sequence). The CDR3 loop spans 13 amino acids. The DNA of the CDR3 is TGTGCCCTAGAGAGGACTAGCGGCTACGAGCAGTACTTC. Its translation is CALERTSGYEQYF.

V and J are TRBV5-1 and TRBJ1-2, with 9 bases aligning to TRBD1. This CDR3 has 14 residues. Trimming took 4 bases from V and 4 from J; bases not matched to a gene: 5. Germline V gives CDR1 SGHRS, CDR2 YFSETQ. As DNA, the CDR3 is TGCGCCAGCAGCGCGGACAGGGGATCCTATGGCTACACCTTC. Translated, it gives CASSADRGSYGYTF.

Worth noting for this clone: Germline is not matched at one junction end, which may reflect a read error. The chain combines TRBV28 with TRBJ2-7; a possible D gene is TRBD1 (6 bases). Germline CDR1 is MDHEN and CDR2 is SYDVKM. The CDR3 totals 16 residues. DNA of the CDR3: TGTGCCAGCAAAATTAAGGGCAGGGGTGGCTCCTACGAGCAGCACTTC. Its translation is CASKIKGRGGSYEQHF.

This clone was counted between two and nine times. The CDR3 loop is CASSEPGHQNTEAFF. The CDR3 DNA reads TGTGCCAGCAGCGAACCGGGACACCAGAACACTGAAGCTTTCTTT. This chain uses TRBV6-5 with TRBJ1-1, with D possibly matching TRBD1 (6 bases). The germline V gene has CDR1 MNHEY and CDR2 SVGAGI. The CDR3 runs to 15 residues. Trimming cost V 6 bases and J 1 base, with 15 bases left between them.

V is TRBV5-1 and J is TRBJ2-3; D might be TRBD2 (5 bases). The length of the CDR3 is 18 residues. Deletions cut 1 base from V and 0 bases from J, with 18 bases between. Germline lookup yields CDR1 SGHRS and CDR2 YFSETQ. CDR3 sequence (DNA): TGCGCCAGCAGCTTGTCTAGCTCGGCAGACCGGAGCACAGATACGCAGTATTTT. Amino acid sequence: CASSLSSSADRSTDTQYF.

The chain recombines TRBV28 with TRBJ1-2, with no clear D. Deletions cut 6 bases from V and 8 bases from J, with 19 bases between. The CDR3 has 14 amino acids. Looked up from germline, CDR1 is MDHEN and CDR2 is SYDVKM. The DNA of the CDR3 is TGTGCCAGCAGCACTGCCCCTGCGGTCCTCGGCTACACCTTC. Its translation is CASSTAPAVLGYTF.

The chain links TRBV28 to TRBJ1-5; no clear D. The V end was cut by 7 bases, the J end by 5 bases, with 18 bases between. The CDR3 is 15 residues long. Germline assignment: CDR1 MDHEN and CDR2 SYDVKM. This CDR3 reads CASNVVERTYQPQHF. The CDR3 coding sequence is TGTGCCAGCAATGTGGTAGAGCGGACCTATCAGCCCCAGCATTTT.

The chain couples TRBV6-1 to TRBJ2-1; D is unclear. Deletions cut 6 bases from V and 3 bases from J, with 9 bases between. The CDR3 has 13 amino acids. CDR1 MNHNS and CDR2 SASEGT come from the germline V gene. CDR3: CASRQEYYNEQFF. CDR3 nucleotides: TGTGCCAGCAGGCAGGAATACTACAATGAGCAGTTCTTC.

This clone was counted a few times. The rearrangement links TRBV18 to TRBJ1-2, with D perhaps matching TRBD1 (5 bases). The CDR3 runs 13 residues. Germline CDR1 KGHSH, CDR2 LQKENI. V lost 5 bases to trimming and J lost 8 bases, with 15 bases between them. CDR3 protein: CASSTDTRGGYTF. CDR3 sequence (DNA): TGTGCCAGCTCAACGGACACCCGTGGGGGCTACACCTTC.

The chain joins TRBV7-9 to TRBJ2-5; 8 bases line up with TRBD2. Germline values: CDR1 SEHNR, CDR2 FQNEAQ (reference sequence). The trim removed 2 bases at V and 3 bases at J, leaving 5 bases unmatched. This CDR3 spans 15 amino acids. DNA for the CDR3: TGTGCCAGCAGCTTAAGGACCGGGAGGGAAGAGACCCAGTACTTC. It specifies CASSLRTGREETQYF.

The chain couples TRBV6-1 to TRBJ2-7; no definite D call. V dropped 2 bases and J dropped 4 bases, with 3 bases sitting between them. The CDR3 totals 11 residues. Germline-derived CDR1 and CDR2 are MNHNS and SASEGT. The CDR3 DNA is TGTGCCAGCAGTGAACGTTACGAGCAGTACTTC. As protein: CASSERYEQYF.

The chain's CDR3 is CASSLETSGSPYEQYF. The CDR3 nucleotides are TGTGCCAGCAGCTTAGAAACTAGCGGGAGCCCCTACGAGCAGTACTTC. V gene TRBV7-2 combines with J gene TRBJ2-7, with 11 bases lining up with TRBD2. With V trimmed by 1 base and J by 2 bases, 4 bases remained unmatched. Germline lookup yields CDR1 SGHTA and CDR2 FQGNSA. The CDR3 totals 16 residues.